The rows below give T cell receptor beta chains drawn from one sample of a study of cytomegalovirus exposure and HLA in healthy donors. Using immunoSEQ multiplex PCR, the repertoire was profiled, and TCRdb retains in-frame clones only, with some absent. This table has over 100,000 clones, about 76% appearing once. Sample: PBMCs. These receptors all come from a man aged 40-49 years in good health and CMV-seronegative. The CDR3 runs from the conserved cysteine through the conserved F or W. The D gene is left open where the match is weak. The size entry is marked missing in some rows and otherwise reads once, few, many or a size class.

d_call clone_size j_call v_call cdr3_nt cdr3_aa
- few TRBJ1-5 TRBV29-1 TGCAGCGTTGGCGGAGGGGTTGGTCAGCCCCAGCATTTT CSVGGGVGQPQHF
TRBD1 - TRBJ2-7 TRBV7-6 TGTGCCAGCAGTCCGATGGGACAGCATTACGAGCAGTACTTC CASSPMGQHYEQYF
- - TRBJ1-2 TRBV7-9 TGTTCCAGCGCTGACACGTATTATGGCTACACCTTC CSSADTYYGYTF
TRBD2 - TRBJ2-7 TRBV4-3 TGCGCCAGCAGCCCGCTAGCGGGACAGACCTACGAGCAGTACTTC CASSPLAGQTYEQYF
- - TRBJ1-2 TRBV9 TGTGCCAGCAGCCCTCGGGAGGGACTCTACACCTTC CASSPREGLYTF
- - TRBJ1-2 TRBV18 TGTGCCAGCTCACCAGAGGGGGGGTTCTATGGCTACACCTTC CASSPEGGFYGYTF
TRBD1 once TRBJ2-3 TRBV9 TGTGCCAGCAGCCTCACAGGGGGCACAGATACGCAGTATTTT CASSLTGGTDTQYF
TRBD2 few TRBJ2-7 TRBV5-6 TGTGCCAGCAGCTTGGTAGCGGGGGGGCCTCACGAGCAGTACTTC CASSLVAGGPHEQYF
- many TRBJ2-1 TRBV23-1 TGCGCCAGCAGTCAATCCTCCCCCGGGAACAATGAGCAGTTCTTC CASSQSSPGNNEQFF
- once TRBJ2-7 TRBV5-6 TGTGCCAGCAGCTTGGGTACAGGGATTGGTGAGCAGTACTTC CASSLGTGIGEQYF
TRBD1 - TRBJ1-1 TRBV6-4 TGTGCCAGCAGTGACGGGACAGAGAACACTGAAGCTTTCTTT CASSDGTENTEAFF
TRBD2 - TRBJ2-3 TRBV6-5 TGTGCCAGCAGCCTCCAGAGCGGGGGGAATACGCAGTATTTT CASSLQSGGNTQYF
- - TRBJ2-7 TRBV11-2 TGTGCCAGCAGCGACGGGGGGCTGGGGTCCCAAGAGCAGTACTTC CASSDGGLGSQEQYF
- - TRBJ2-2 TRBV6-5 TGTGCCAGCAGCGCAAGGGGCGGGGAGCTGTTTTTT CASSARGGELFF
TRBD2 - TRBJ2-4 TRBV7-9 TGTGCCAGCAGCTTGCGGACGGGGGGGCTAGCCAAAAACATTCAGTACTTC CASSLRTGGLAKNIQYF
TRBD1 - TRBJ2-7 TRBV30 TGTGCCTGGAGCGTAGGGGGCGCTAGCACCTACGAGCAGTACTTC CAWSVGGASTYEQYF
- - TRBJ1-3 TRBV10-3 TGTGCCATCAGAGGCGACAGAGATGGAAACACCATATATTTT CAIRGDRDGNTIYF
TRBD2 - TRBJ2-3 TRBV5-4 TGTGCCAGCAGCCGGACTAGCGGGGACACAGATACGCAGTATTTT CASSRTSGDTDTQYF